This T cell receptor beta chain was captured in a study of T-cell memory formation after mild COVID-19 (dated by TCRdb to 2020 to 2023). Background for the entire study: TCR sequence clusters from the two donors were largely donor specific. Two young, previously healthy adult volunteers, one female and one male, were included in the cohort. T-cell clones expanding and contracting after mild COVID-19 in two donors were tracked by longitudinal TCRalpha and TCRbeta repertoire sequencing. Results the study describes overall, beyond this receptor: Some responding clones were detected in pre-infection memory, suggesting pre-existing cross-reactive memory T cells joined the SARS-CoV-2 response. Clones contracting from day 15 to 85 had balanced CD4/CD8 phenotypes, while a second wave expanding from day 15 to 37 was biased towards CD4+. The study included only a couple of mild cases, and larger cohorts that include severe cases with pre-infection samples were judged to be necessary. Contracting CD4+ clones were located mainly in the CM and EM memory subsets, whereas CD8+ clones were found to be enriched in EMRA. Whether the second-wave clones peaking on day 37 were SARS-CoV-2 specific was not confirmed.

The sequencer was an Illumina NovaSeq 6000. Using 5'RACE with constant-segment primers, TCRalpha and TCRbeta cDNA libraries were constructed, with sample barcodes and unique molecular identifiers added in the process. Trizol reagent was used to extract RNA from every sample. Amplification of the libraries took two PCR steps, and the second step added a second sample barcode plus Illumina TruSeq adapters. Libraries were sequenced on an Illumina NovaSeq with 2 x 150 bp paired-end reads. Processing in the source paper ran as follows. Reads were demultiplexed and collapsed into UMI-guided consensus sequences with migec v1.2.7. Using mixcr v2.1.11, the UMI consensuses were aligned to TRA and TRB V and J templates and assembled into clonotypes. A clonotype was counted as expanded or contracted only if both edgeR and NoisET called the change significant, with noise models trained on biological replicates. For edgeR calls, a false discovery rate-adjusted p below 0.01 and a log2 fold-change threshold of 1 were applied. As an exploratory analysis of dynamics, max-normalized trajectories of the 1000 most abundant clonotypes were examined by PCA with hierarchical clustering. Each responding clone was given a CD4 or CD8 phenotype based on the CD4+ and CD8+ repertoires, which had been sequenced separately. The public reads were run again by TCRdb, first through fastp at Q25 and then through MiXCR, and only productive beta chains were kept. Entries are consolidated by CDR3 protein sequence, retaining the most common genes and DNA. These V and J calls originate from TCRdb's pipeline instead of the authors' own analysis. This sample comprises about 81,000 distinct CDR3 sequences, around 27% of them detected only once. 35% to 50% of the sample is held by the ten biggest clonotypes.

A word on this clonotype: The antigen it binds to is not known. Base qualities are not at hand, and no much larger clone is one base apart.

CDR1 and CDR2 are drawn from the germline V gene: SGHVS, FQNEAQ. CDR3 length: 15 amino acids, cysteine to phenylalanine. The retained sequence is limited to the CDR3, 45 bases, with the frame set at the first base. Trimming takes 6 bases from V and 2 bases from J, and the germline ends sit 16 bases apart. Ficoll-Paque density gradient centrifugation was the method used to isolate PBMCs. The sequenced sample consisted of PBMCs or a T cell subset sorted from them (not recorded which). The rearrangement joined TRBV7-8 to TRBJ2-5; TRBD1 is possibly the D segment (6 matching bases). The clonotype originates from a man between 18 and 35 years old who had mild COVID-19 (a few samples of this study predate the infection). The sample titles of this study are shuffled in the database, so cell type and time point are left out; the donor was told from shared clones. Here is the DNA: TGTGCCAGCAGGATTGGGTCGGGACATCAAGAGACCCAGTACTTC. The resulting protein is CASRIGSGHQETQYF. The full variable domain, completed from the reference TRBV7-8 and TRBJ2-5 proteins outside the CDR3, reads GAGVSQSPRYKVAKRGQDVALRCDPISGHVSLFWYQQALGQGPEFLTYFQNEAQLDKSGLPSDRFFAERPEGSVSTLKIQRTQQEDSAVYLCASRIGSGHQETQYFGPGTRLLVL.